This T cell receptor (beta chain) derives from a study of blood T cell repertoires in COVID-19. Participants' reported clinical history set cohort assignment. Exposed participants encountered a COVID-19 case during the 2 weeks preceding study entry. Generated by immunoSEQ multiplex PCR, the TCRdb table keeps only in-frame clones and is missing some. In the table there are approximately 250,000 clones, around nine tenths of which are singletons. The CDR3 length is 15 residues. The germline V gene has CDR1 SGHRS and CDR2 YFSETQ. Between the trimmed V and J ends, which lost 1 base and 8 bases, there was a span of 18 bases.

J is TRBJ1-2 and V is TRBV5-1; no reliable D call. The clonotype was recovered from a woman aged 40 to 50 who had been exposed to COVID-19. Source material: PBMCs or T cells enriched from blood (not recorded which). For the CDR3, the DNA is TGCGCCAGCAGCTTGACGACTTCACCCCGGATCGGCTACACCTTC. Translating it yields CASSLTTSPRIGYTF.